This TCR beta chain was found in a study of CD8+CD57+ T cells in acquired aplastic anemia. Background on the study: Sorted CD4+ and CD8+ cells gave a mean 3.2 ug DNA, range roughly 0.19 to 30 ug. Findings of the study overall: Patients and controls shared over 25 CD8+ CDR3 sequences. Patients showed no significant difference from controls in CD8+ Simpson's diversity.

Concerning this clonotype itself: Its target is not known.

The CDR3 consists of 15 residues. V lost 4 bases to trimming and J lost 3 bases; unmatched junction nucleotides: 7. CDR1 is SEHNR, CDR2 FQNEAQ, per germline (reference sequence). Before being chosen for sequencing, patients had shown CD8+CD57+ cell expansion by flow cytometry. The patients all had a severe acquired aplastic anemia diagnosis. The template used for profiling TCR beta VDJ and CDR3 was genomic DNA. MiXCR, applied by TCRdb to the reads, yields one record per CDR3 protein. Of about 150,000 distinct CDR3 sequences in the sample, about 52% were seen once. The chain combines TRBV7-9 with TRBJ2-7; 9 nucleotides match TRBD1. The material sequenced was sorted CD4+, CD8+, or CD8+CD57+ T cells (not recorded which) from PBMCs. The clonotype originates from a human donor with aplastic anemia. CDR3 protein: CASSSGQGWIYEQYF. In DNA form, the CDR3 reads TGTGCCAGCAGCTCAGGACAGGGGTGGATCTACGAGCAGTACTTC.